This is a list of T cell receptor beta chains from one sample in a study of early T cells in non-severe SARS-CoV-2 infection. A single record per CDR3 protein comes from TCRdb applying MiXCR to the 5' RACE reads. The sample lists tens of thousands of distinct CDR3 sequences, more than 14% occurring once. This sample comprised whole blood, obtained at baseline. Receptors originate from an adult who was a healthcare worker with PCR-confirmed SARS-CoV-2 infection or an uninfected control (not recorded which). Both conserved end residues are part of each CDR3. The D gene is left open where the match is weak. The listing skips clone size in some rows; elsewhere it reads once, few, many or a size class.

>TRBD1|TRBV6-5|TRBJ1-6|few
TGTGCCAGCAGAGTCGGGACAGTCCCTAATTCACCCCTCCACTTT
CASRVGTVPNSPLHF
>NA|TRBV7-8|TRBJ2-3|many
TGTGCCAGCAGCTTAGCGGGAGGTGGAGATACGCAGTATTTT
CASSLAGGGDTQYF
>NA|TRBV2|TRBJ2-2|NA
TGTGCCAGCAGTGGGTATGCCGGGGAGCTGTTTTTT
CASSGYAGELFF
>NA|TRBV12-3/TRBV12-4|TRBJ1-1|many
TGTGCCAGCAGTTTAGTGCCAGCGGGTAGGGCTGAAGCTTTCTTT
CASSLVPAGRAEAFF
>NA|TRBV7-3|TRBJ2-3|many
TGTGCCAGCAGCTCCTCAGGGTTCTATACAGATACGCAGTATTTT
CASSSSGFYTDTQYF
>NA|TRBV12-3/TRBV12-4|TRBJ2-5|many
TGTGCCAGCAGCAAACAGGGATTGAGGGAGACCCAGTACTTC
CASSKQGLRETQYF
>TRBD1|TRBV3-1|TRBJ1-2|many
TGTGCCAGCAGCCAATGGACAGGGGGGTATGGCTACACCTTC
CASSQWTGGYGYTF
>TRBD1|TRBV29-1|TRBJ2-7|NA
TGCAGCGTTGGCCGGACAGGCTACGAGCAGTACTTC
CSVGRTGYEQYF
>NA|TRBV3-1|TRBJ1-5|many
TGTGCCAGCAGCCAAGGGTCACAGGTGAACAATCAGCCCCAGCATTTT
CASSQGSQVNNQPQHF
>NA|TRBV7-2|TRBJ1-5|few
TGTGCCAGCAGCCCTACCCCCAGGGGTGGCAATCAGCCCCAGCATTTT
CASSPTPRGGNQPQHF
>NA|TRBV5-1|TRBJ1-1|many
TGCGCCAGCAGCCGGGACACTGAAGCTTTCTTT
CASSRDTEAFF
>NA|TRBV20-1|TRBJ1-3|few
TGCAGTGCTAGACCGGACAGCCGTGCCACCATATATTTT
CSARPDSRATIYF
>NA|TRBV12-3/TRBV12-4|TRBJ2-1|NA
TGTGCCAGCAGTTCACCTAGGTTACGGCAGTTCTTC
CASSSPRLRQFF
>NA|TRBV28|TRBJ1-1|NA
TGTGCCAGCAGTTTTCCGGGACACCTAGGAGCTTTCTTT
CASSFPGHLGAFF
>TRBD1|TRBV20-1|TRBJ1-1|few
TGCAGTGCTGGACAGGGGGCTGAAGCTTTCTTT
CSAGQGAEAFF
>TRBD1|TRBV6-5|TRBJ1-2|NA
TGTGCCAGCAGTTCCGGGACAGGGACCTACACCTTC
CASSSGTGTYTF
>NA|TRBV27|TRBJ2-3|medium-sized
TGTGCCAGCAGTTTATACAGGGCGGGGGATACGCAGTATTTT
CASSLYRAGDTQYF
>NA|TRBV5-1|TRBJ1-1|few
TGCGCCAGCAGCTGGGGGACGGGCATAACTGAAGCTTTCTTT
CASSWGTGITEAFF
>NA|TRBV18|TRBJ1-1|NA
TGTGCCAGCTCACCAGTCCCCATGGCAGACACTGAAGCTTTCTTT
CASSPVPMADTEAFF